These T cell receptor beta chains were read from a single sample in a study of blood T cell repertoires in COVID-19. Generated by immunoSEQ multiplex PCR, the TCRdb table keeps only in-frame clones and is missing some. Seen here are over 300,000 clones, 75% to 90% observed once, and the top ten hold roughly a tenth. Sequencing was done on a sample of PBMCs or T cells enriched from blood (not recorded which). The receptors come from a woman in her 40s who had recovered from COVID-19. CDR3s include the opening cysteine and the closing phenylalanine or tryptophan. Each record gives: D gene, V gene, J gene, CDR3 protein. A D gene is named only where the DNA matches it firmly.

TRBD2,TRBV5-1,TRBJ2-5,CASSWSGRGLETQYF
TRBD1,TRBV29-1,TRBJ1-1,CSVTPRGALAEAFF
TRBD1,TRBV27,TRBJ1-4,CASSPSTDRSF
TRBD1,TRBV7-2,TRBJ2-7,CASSFDRGNEQYF
TRBD2,TRBV6-2/TRBV6-3,TRBJ2-5,CASSLLAGGGETQYF
NA,TRBV19,TRBJ1-2,CASSPGLDYGYTF
TRBD2,TRBV5-1,TRBJ2-7,CASSLAWEGAYEQYF
TRBD1,TRBV6-5,TRBJ2-7,CATPARTGTSEQYF
TRBD2,TRBV29-1,TRBJ2-7,CSVAGGGHEQYF
NA,TRBV15,TRBJ2-1,CATSRDPPLAGAAEQFF
TRBD1,TRBV10-3,TRBJ1-1,CAITRTGGNTEAFF
NA,TRBV7-2,TRBJ2-5,CASSLNGVQETQYF
TRBD2,TRBV24-1,TRBJ2-5,CATSDMFTSGSQETQYF
NA,TRBV9,TRBJ2-2,CASSVQGSTGELFF
NA,TRBV18,TRBJ2-2,CASSPPFPDTGELFF
NA,TRBV10-3,TRBJ1-1,CATSAIAYGTEAFF
TRBD1,TRBV4-3,TRBJ1-5,CASSRDRAGQPQHF
NA,TRBV11-2,TRBJ1-2,CASSLQGYGYTF
NA,TRBV4-1,TRBJ1-5,CASSPNGQSNQPQHF
NA,TRBV19,TRBJ2-3,CASSMGFGGTTDTQYF
NA,TRBV27,TRBJ2-7,CAIPWRAGEQYF
TRBD2,TRBV12-3/TRBV12-4,TRBJ2-1,CASSRTSLNEQFF
TRBD2,TRBV12-5,TRBJ2-1,CASGFSTSGMDEQFF
NA,TRBV7-2,TRBJ2-1,CASSSSRVAYNEQFF